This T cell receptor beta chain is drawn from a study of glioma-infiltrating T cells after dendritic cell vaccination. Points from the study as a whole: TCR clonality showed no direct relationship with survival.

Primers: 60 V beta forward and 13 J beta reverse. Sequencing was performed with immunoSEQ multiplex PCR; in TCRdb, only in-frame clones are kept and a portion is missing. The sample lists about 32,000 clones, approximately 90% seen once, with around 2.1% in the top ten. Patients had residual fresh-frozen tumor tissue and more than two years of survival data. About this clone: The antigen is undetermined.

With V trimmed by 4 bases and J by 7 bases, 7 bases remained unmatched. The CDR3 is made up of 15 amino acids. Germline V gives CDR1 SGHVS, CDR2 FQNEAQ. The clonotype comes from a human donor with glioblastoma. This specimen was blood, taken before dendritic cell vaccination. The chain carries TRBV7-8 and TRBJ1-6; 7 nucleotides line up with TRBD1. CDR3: CASSWGTAGNSPLHF. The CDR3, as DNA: TGTGCCAGCAGCTGGGGGACAGCAGGGAATTCACCCCTCCACTTT.